These 14 T cell receptor beta chains originate from one sample sequenced in a study of vaccination effects on CD4 cells after COVID-19. Their antigens are not known. Using viral peptide pools, the ViraFEST assay grew out antigen-specific CD4+ T cells prior to sequencing. Subsequent to a culture period of more than 8 days, CD4+ T cells were isolated. Vaccine recipients had no previous SARS-CoV-2 infection; their nucleocapsid antibodies were negative. Produced via immunoSEQ multiplex PCR; TCRdb's table is partial and in-frame only. There are tens of thousands of clones in the sample; roughly four fifths occur only once, and about 3% lies in the top ten. Source: CD4+ T cells from PBMCs cultured with HCoV-NL63 spike peptides, taken before COVID-19 vaccination. The receptor source for this set is a human donor who received a COVID-19 vaccine.

This clone has just one count. The V call is TRBV28, the J call TRBJ2-7, with a weak D call TRBD1 (5 bases). V lost 5 bases and J 4 bases, leaving 15 bases between the germline ends. Germline V gives CDR1 MDHEN, CDR2 SYDVKM. CDR3 length: 14 amino acids. DNA of the CDR3: TGTGCCAGCAGTACAGCGACAGCTAAATACGAGCAGTACGTC. This gives the protein CASSTATAKYEQYV.

V and J are TRBV5-4 and TRBJ2-3; perhaps TRBD2 as D (6 bases). The CDR3 contains 15 residues. Germline CDR1 SGHNT, CDR2 YYREEE (reference sequence). V was shortened by 1 base and J by 1 base, with 10 bases between the two germline ends. CDR3 DNA: TGTGCCAGCAGCTTGAATACGGGGGGCACAGATACGCAGTATTTT. Translation: CASSLNTGGTDTQYF.

The rearrangement joins TRBV6-5 to TRBJ2-7; tentative D call: TRBD1 (6 bases). Per germline, CDR1 MNHEY and CDR2 SVGAGI. V gave up 4 bases and J gave up 2 bases, with 9 bases separating them. This CDR3 comprises 13 residues. The CDR3 loop is CASSSYRAYEQYV. For the CDR3, the DNA is TGTGCCAGCAGTTCATACAGGGCCTACGAGCAGTACGTC.

The chain employs TRBV19 and TRBJ1-1; 10 nucleotides align to TRBD1. V shed 7 bases, J shed 1 base, and the junction held 9 bases outside the gene matches. Germline V gene sequence: CDR1 LNHDA, CDR2 SQIVND (reference sequence). CDR3 size: 16 residues. The CDR3, as DNA: TGTGCCAGTATTGATGACAGGGGGCGAGGGAACACTGAAGCTTTCTTT. Translation gives CASIDDRGRGNTEAFF. Together with reference TRBV19 and TRBJ1-1, the CDR3 gives the full variable domain: DGGITQSPKYLFRKEGQNVTLSCEQNLNHDAMYWYRQDPGQGLRLIYYSQIVNDFQKGDIAEGYSVSREKKESFPLTVTSAQKNPTAFYLCASIDDRGRGNTEAFFGQGTRLTVV.

This clone occurred once. The rearrangement uses TRBV10-3 and TRBJ2-6; 8 bases map to TRBD1. There are 18 residues in the CDR3. In germline, CDR1 is ENHRY, CDR2 SYGVKD. V dropped 10 bases and J dropped 1; count of bases not matched to a gene: 15. The DNA for the CDR3 is TGTGCCAGCGGAGGGGGGCAGGGGGCGTTATCTGGGGCCAACGTCCTGACTTTC. Its protein is CASGGGQGALSGANVLTF.

The rearrangement joins TRBV10-3 to TRBJ2-7; D is uncertain. The germline V and J ends were trimmed by 4 bases and 3 bases, with 10 bases remaining between them. The germline V gene encodes CDR1 ENHRY and CDR2 SYGVKD. This CDR3 is built from 13 residues. Here the CDR3 DNA reads TGTGCCATCAGTGCCGGGCAGGACTACGAGCAGTACGTC. Its translation is CAISAGQDYEQYV.

The gene calls are TRBV4-3 and TRBJ2-6; 7 bases map to TRBD2. J was trimmed by 0 bases and V by 0 bases; bases with no gene match: 8. The CDR3 is 19 residues long. Germline V gene sequence: CDR1 LGHNA, CDR2 YSLEER. Here the CDR3 reads CASSQDYLGGGSGANVLTF. The CDR3 DNA sequence: TGCGCCAGCAGCCAAGATTATCTGGGGGGGGGCTCTGGGGCCAACGTCCTGACTTTC.

This clone was observed a few times. This chain links TRBV27 with TRBJ2-1, with a tentative D call TRBD2 (6 bases). The V end was cut by 8 bases, the J end by 0 bases, with 14 bases between. Per germline, CDR1 MNHEY and CDR2 SMNVEV (reference sequence). This CDR3 contains 15 residues. Here the CDR3 reads CASRDLKSSYNEQFF. The DNA for the CDR3 is TGTGCCAGCCGGGACTTAAAAAGCTCCTACAATGAGCAGTTCTTC.

The V and J genes are TRBV7-7 and TRBJ2-2, with D maybe TRBD2 (7 bases). V was shortened by 5 bases and J by 1 base, with 11 bases between the two germline ends. The germline CDR1 and CDR2 sequences are SSHAT and FNYEAQ (reference sequence). The CDR3 sequence is 15 residues long. CDR3 DNA: TGTGCCAGCAGCCGAGGGGGGGGGAACACCGGGGAGCTGTTTTTT. It translates to CASSRGGGNTGELFF.

As for this clone: The sample carries other DNA sequences with the same CDR3. The chain couples TRBV9 to TRBJ1-2, with 8 bases lining up with TRBD1. The CDR3 runs to 14 residues. The J segment lost 2 bases and the V segment lost 2 bases, leaving 2 bases of the junction unmatched. Germline CDR1 and CDR2: SGDLS and YYNGEE. CDR3 nucleotide sequence: TGTGCCAGCAGCGTCGGACAGGGAAACTATGGCTACACCTTC. This sequence encodes CASSVGQGNYGYTF. Full variable domain (missing parts from reference TRBV9 and TRBJ1-2): DSGVTQTPKHLITATGQRVTLRCSPRSGDLSVYWYQQSLDQGLQFLIQYYNGEERAKGNILERFSAQQFPDLHSELNLSSLELGDSALYFCASSVGQGNYGYTFGSGTRLTVV.

The J gene is TRBJ2-1, the V gene TRBV18, with a possible D match to TRBD2 (5 bases). Germline CDR1 is KGHSH and CDR2 is LQKENI. V was trimmed by 4 bases and J by 7 bases, leaving 11 bases between them. The CDR3 has 13 residues. The DNA of the CDR3 is TGTGCCAGCTCACGGGATAGCGATAATGAGCAGTTCTTC. Translation gives CASSRDSDNEQFF.

The chain recombines TRBV6-6 with TRBJ2-1; 10 bases line up with TRBD2. Unmatched junction bases numbered 5, after V lost 2 bases and J lost 4 bases. Germline CDR1 reads MNHNY; CDR2 reads SVGAGI (reference sequence). The CDR3 has 16 residues. Here the CDR3 DNA reads TGTGCCAGCAGTTACCAGCGGGGGGGCGGTTACAATGAGCAGTTCTTC. The encoded protein is CASSYQRGGGYNEQFF.

The CDR3 sequence is CASSDRAYGYTF. Here the CDR3 DNA reads TGTGCCAGCAGTGACAGGGCCTATGGCTACACCTTC. The chain couples TRBV6-1 to TRBJ1-2, with D possibly TRBD1 on 5 matching bases. This CDR3 contains 12 residues. Trimming took off 3 bases at V and 4 bases at J, with 6 bases between the two ends. CDR1 and CDR2 from the germline V gene are MNHNS and SASEGT.

This clone was recorded a few times. This chain links TRBV7-9 with TRBJ1-4; 10 nucleotides line up with TRBD1. The length of the CDR3 is 15 residues. V gave up 4 bases and J gave up 5 bases; unmatched junction bases: 4. Germline CDR1 reads SEHNR; CDR2 reads FQNEAQ (reference sequence). The CDR3 nucleotides read TGTGCCAGCAGCTCGGGACAGGGGAGGAATGAAAAACTGTTTTTT. Its protein is CASSSGQGRNEKLFF. The full variable domain, its missing parts supplied by reference TRBV7-9 and TRBJ1-4, is DTGVSQNPRHKITKRGQNVTFRCDPISEHNRLYWYRQTLGQGPEFLTYFQNEAQLEKSRLLSDRFSAERPKGSFSTLEIQRTEQGDSAMYLCASSSGQGRNEKLFFGSGTQLSVL.